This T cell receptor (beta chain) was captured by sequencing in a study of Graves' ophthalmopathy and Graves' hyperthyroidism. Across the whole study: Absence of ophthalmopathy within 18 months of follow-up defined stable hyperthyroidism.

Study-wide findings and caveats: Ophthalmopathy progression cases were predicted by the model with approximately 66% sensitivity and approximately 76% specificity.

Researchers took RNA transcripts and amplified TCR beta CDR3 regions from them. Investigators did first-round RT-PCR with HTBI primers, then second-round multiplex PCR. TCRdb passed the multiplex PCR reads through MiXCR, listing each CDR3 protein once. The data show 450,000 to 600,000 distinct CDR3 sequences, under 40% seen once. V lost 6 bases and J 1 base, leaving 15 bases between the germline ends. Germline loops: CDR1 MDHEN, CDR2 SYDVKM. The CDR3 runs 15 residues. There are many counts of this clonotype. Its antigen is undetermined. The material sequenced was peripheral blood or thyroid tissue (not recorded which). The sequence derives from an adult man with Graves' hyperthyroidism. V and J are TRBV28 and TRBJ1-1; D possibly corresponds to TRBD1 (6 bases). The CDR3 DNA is TGTGCCAGCAGCCCTAACGACAGGCGGAACACTGAAGCTTTCTTT. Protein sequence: CASSPNDRRNTEAFF. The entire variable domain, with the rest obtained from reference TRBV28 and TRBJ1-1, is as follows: DVKVTQSSRYLVKRTGEKVFLECVQDMDHENMFWYRQDPGLGLRLIYFSYDVKMKEKGDIPEGYSVSREKKERFSLILESASTNQTSMYLCASSPNDRRNTEAFFGQGTRLTVV.